This T cell receptor (beta chain) originates from a study of cytomegalovirus exposure and HLA in healthy donors. CDR3 length: 15 amino acids. CDR1 SGHNT and CDR2 YYREEE come from the germline V gene (reference sequence). The ends lost 4 bases at V and 1 base at J; junction bases unmatched: 6. The study ran its PCR with 60 Vbeta and 13 Jbeta primers. Sequencing was performed with immunoSEQ multiplex PCR; in TCRdb, only in-frame clones are kept and a portion is missing. The table shows around 130,000 clones, with approximately 80% occurring only once. The gene calls are TRBV5-4 and TRBJ2-3; 7 bases match TRBD1. Sequencing was performed on PBMCs. The receptor's source is a woman younger than 35 in good health and CMV-seronegative. The CDR3 region has the DNA TGTGCCAGCAGCCCGTACAGGGGTGGCACAGATACGCAGTATTTT. It is translated as CASSPYRGGTDTQYF.